The rows below give T cell receptor beta chains drawn from one sample of a study of shared clonotypes between healthy human individuals. Measured with immunoSEQ multiplex PCR; TCRdb has only the in-frame clones, and not every one. The sample lists under 850,000 clones; nearly 95% were seen once. The sequencing sample was made of naive CD8+ T cells sorted from blood. The receptors stem from a man aged 30 to 45 in good health. CDR3s include the opening cysteine and the closing phenylalanine or tryptophan. Each record gives: CDR3 protein, CDR3 DNA, D gene, V gene, clone size, J gene. The D gene is left open where the match is weak. Where a row states a size, it is once, few, many or the class of an expanded clone; other rows omit it.

cdr3_aa: CASSPGTSGLQETQYF; cdr3_nt: TGTGCCAGCAGCCCGGGGACTAGCGGCCTCCAAGAGACCCAGTACTTC; d_call: TRBD2; v_call: TRBV11-2; clone_size: NA; j_call: TRBJ2-5
cdr3_aa: CASSLDSRGPVGELFF; cdr3_nt: TGTGCCAGCAGCTTAGACAGCAGGGGGCCGGTCGGGGAGCTGTTTTTT; d_call: TRBD1; v_call: TRBV7-3; clone_size: few; j_call: TRBJ2-2
cdr3_aa: CASSSGLAGDYNEQFF; cdr3_nt: TGTGCCAGCAGTTCTGGACTAGCGGGAGACTACAATGAGCAGTTCTTC; d_call: TRBD2; v_call: TRBV27; clone_size: NA; j_call: TRBJ2-1
cdr3_aa: CASCIGSGSFNEQFF; cdr3_nt: TGTGCCAGCTGTATTGGTAGCGGGAGCTTCAATGAGCAGTTCTTC; d_call: TRBD2; v_call: TRBV27; clone_size: NA; j_call: TRBJ2-1
cdr3_aa: CASSPVGDSSTDTQYF; cdr3_nt: TGTGCCAGCAGTCCCGTCGGGGACAGCAGCACAGATACGCAGTATTTT; d_call: TRBD1; v_call: TRBV27; clone_size: NA; j_call: TRBJ2-3
cdr3_aa: CASSPDENTEAFF; cdr3_nt: TGTGCCAGCAGTCCGGACGAGAACACTGAAGCTTTCTTT; d_call: NA; v_call: TRBV28; clone_size: NA; j_call: TRBJ1-1
cdr3_aa: CASSSGQVNTEAFF; cdr3_nt: TGTGCCAGCAGCTCTGGACAGGTGAACACTGAAGCTTTCTTT; d_call: TRBD1; v_call: TRBV2; clone_size: NA; j_call: TRBJ1-1
cdr3_aa: CASSSRQGIHNEQFF; cdr3_nt: TGTGCCAGCAGCAGTAGACAGGGTATACACAATGAGCAGTTCTTC; d_call: TRBD1; v_call: TRBV7-9; clone_size: NA; j_call: TRBJ2-1
cdr3_aa: CASSPRAEAFF; cdr3_nt: TGTGCCAGCAGCCCCCGGGCTGAAGCTTTCTTT; d_call: NA; v_call: TRBV11-2; clone_size: NA; j_call: TRBJ1-1
cdr3_aa: CASSSPSGTSGSSYNEQFF; cdr3_nt: TGCGCCAGCAGCTCCCCCTCGGGGACTAGCGGGAGCTCCTACAATGAGCAGTTCTTC; d_call: TRBD2; v_call: TRBV5-1; clone_size: NA; j_call: TRBJ2-1
cdr3_aa: CASTPRRDINYGYTF; cdr3_nt: TGTGCCAGCACCCCCCGCCGGGACATTAACTATGGCTACACCTTC; d_call: NA; v_call: TRBV6-5; clone_size: NA; j_call: TRBJ1-2
cdr3_aa: CASSLLAGDYNEQFF; cdr3_nt: TGTGCCAGCAGTTTACTAGCGGGAGACTACAATGAGCAGTTCTTC; d_call: TRBD2; v_call: TRBV6-4; clone_size: NA; j_call: TRBJ2-1
cdr3_aa: CASSLVVAGEVEQFF; cdr3_nt: TGTGCCAGCAGCTTAGTGGTAGCGGGAGAGGTTGAGCAGTTCTTC; d_call: TRBD2; v_call: TRBV11-2; clone_size: NA; j_call: TRBJ2-1
cdr3_aa: CASSSRDRESEAFF; cdr3_nt: TGTGCCAGTAGTTCCCGGGACAGGGAGTCTGAAGCTTTCTTT; d_call: TRBD1; v_call: TRBV19; clone_size: NA; j_call: TRBJ1-1
cdr3_aa: CASSFLAGGWDEQFF; cdr3_nt: TGTGCCAGTAGTTTCCTCGCGGGAGGTTGGGATGAGCAGTTCTTC; d_call: TRBD2; v_call: TRBV19; clone_size: NA; j_call: TRBJ2-1
cdr3_aa: CASSVRDGSYEQYF; cdr3_nt: TGTGCCAGCAGCGTCCGGGACGGCAGCTACGAGCAGTACTTC; d_call: NA; v_call: TRBV7-7; clone_size: NA; j_call: TRBJ2-7
cdr3_aa: CASSLGRASEQFF; cdr3_nt: TGTGCCAGCAGCTTGGGTCGGGCCAGTGAGCAGTTCTTC; d_call: NA; v_call: TRBV7-8; clone_size: NA; j_call: TRBJ2-1
cdr3_aa: CASSRPKAGGDGYTF; cdr3_nt: TGTGCCAGCAGTCGTCCAAAGGCCGGAGGGGATGGCTACACCTTC; d_call: NA; v_call: TRBV7-9; clone_size: NA; j_call: TRBJ1-2
cdr3_aa: CATSRVNQPQHF; cdr3_nt: TGTGCCACCAGCAGAGTTAATCAGCCCCAGCATTTT; d_call: NA; v_call: TRBV15; clone_size: once; j_call: TRBJ1-5
cdr3_aa: CASRSSGSDEQYF; cdr3_nt: TGTGCCAGCAGGAGTAGCGGGAGTGACGAGCAGTACTTC; d_call: TRBD2; v_call: TRBV11-2; clone_size: NA; j_call: TRBJ2-7
cdr3_aa: CASSPPVNTGELFF; cdr3_nt: TGTGCCAGCAGTCCCCCGGTGAACACCGGGGAGCTGTTTTTT; d_call: NA; v_call: TRBV28; clone_size: NA; j_call: TRBJ2-2
cdr3_aa: CASGDSSYEQYF; cdr3_nt: TGTGCCAGCGGGGACAGTTCCTACGAGCAGTACTTC; d_call: TRBD1; v_call: TRBV6-6; clone_size: NA; j_call: TRBJ2-7
cdr3_aa: CASSPGANQETQYF; cdr3_nt: TGCGCCAGCAGCCCCGGGGCAAACCAAGAGACCCAGTACTTC; d_call: NA; v_call: TRBV5-1; clone_size: NA; j_call: TRBJ2-5
cdr3_aa: CASSSAPTVLEFGNTIYF; cdr3_nt: TGTGCCAGCAGCTCCGCCCCGACAGTCCTAGAGTTTGGAAACACCATATATTTT; d_call: NA; v_call: TRBV7-9; clone_size: few; j_call: TRBJ1-3
cdr3_aa: CASSSPPTSGVYNEQFF; cdr3_nt: TGTGCCAGCAGCTCCCCACCTACTAGCGGGGTCTACAATGAGCAGTTCTTC; d_call: TRBD2; v_call: TRBV7-9; clone_size: NA; j_call: TRBJ2-1
cdr3_aa: CASSAGLAETIRWNEQFF; cdr3_nt: TGTGCCAGCAGCGCCGGACTAGCGGAGACCATTCGTTGGAATGAGCAGTTCTTC; d_call: TRBD2; v_call: TRBV13; clone_size: NA; j_call: TRBJ2-1
cdr3_aa: CATAGGQMGTIYF; cdr3_nt: TGTGCCACCGCGGGGGGTCAGATGGGCACCATATATTTT; d_call: NA; v_call: TRBV7-9; clone_size: NA; j_call: TRBJ1-3
cdr3_aa: CASSSANVLTF; cdr3_nt: TGTGCCAGCAGCTCCGCCAACGTCCTGACTTTC; d_call: NA; v_call: TRBV9; clone_size: NA; j_call: TRBJ2-6
cdr3_aa: CASSPLGQDAGAFF; cdr3_nt: TGTGCCAGCAGCCCACTGGGACAGGACGCCGGGGCTTTCTTT; d_call: TRBD1; v_call: TRBV7-8; clone_size: few; j_call: TRBJ1-1
cdr3_aa: CASARTPTGGNTEAFF; cdr3_nt: TGTGCCAGCGCCCGAACCCCCACAGGGGGCAACACTGAAGCTTTCTTT; d_call: TRBD1; v_call: TRBV25-1; clone_size: NA; j_call: TRBJ1-1
cdr3_aa: CASSSSRQASYEQYF; cdr3_nt: TGTGCCAGCAGCTCCTCGAGACAGGCATCCTACGAGCAGTACTTC; d_call: NA; v_call: TRBV7-3; clone_size: NA; j_call: TRBJ2-7
cdr3_aa: CASSTTHKSSYEQYF; cdr3_nt: TGTGCCAGCAGCACAACCCATAAATCCTCCTACGAGCAGTACTTC; d_call: NA; v_call: TRBV7-9; clone_size: NA; j_call: TRBJ2-7
cdr3_aa: CASSFLSLQGQFF; cdr3_nt: TGTGCCAGCAGTTTCCTATCCCTCCAGGGACAGTTCTTC; d_call: NA; v_call: TRBV27; clone_size: NA; j_call: TRBJ2-1
cdr3_aa: CASSEASGSEQFF; cdr3_nt: TGTGCCAGCAGTGAAGCTAGCGGGAGTGAGCAGTTCTTC; d_call: TRBD2; v_call: TRBV6-4; clone_size: NA; j_call: TRBJ2-1
cdr3_aa: CASSQELACPRSYNEQFF; cdr3_nt: TGTGCCAGCAGCCAGGAGCTAGCGTGCCCAAGGTCCTACAATGAGCAGTTCTTC; d_call: NA; v_call: TRBV21-1; clone_size: NA; j_call: TRBJ2-1
cdr3_aa: CSARPEAFF; cdr3_nt: TGCAGTGCTAGACCTGAAGCTTTCTTT; d_call: NA; v_call: TRBV20-1; clone_size: NA; j_call: TRBJ1-1
cdr3_aa: CASSLDDSMGNEQFF; cdr3_nt: TGTGCCAGCAGCTTAGATGATTCCATGGGCAATGAGCAGTTCTTC; d_call: NA; v_call: TRBV7-7; clone_size: NA; j_call: TRBJ2-1
cdr3_aa: CASMGQGVSSYEQYF; cdr3_nt: TGTGCCAGCATGGGACAGGGGGTTTCCTCCTACGAGCAGTACTTC; d_call: TRBD1; v_call: TRBV27; clone_size: NA; j_call: TRBJ2-7
cdr3_aa: CASSFPFAGKAGGADTQYF; cdr3_nt: TGTGCCAGCAGCTTCCCTTTTGCGGGCAAAGCGGGGGGCGCAGATACGCAGTATTTT; d_call: TRBD2; v_call: TRBV7-2; clone_size: NA; j_call: TRBJ2-3
cdr3_aa: CASSPIWESTGELFF; cdr3_nt: TGCGCCAGCAGCCCTATATGGGAGAGCACCGGGGAGCTGTTTTTT; d_call: NA; v_call: TRBV5-1; clone_size: NA; j_call: TRBJ2-2
cdr3_aa: CASSAQRTSGDNEQFF; cdr3_nt: TGTGCCAGCAGTGCCCAAAGGACTAGCGGGGACAATGAGCAGTTCTTC; d_call: TRBD2; v_call: TRBV2; clone_size: NA; j_call: TRBJ2-1
cdr3_aa: CASSLGQGGNQPQHF; cdr3_nt: TGTGCCAGCAGCTTGGGGCAGGGAGGCAATCAGCCCCAGCATTTT; d_call: NA; v_call: TRBV5-6; clone_size: NA; j_call: TRBJ1-5
cdr3_aa: CASSLVGTDGYGYTF; cdr3_nt: TGTGCCAGCAGCTTAGTGGGGACTGACGGCTATGGCTACACCTTC; d_call: NA; v_call: TRBV7-2; clone_size: NA; j_call: TRBJ1-2
cdr3_aa: CASGLVLEEASGSFIGELFF; cdr3_nt: TGTGCTAGTGGTTTGGTACTTGAGGAAGCTAGCGGGAGTTTTATCGGGGAGCTGTTTTTT; d_call: TRBD2; v_call: TRBV12-5; clone_size: NA; j_call: TRBJ2-2
cdr3_aa: CASSLTGREAFF; cdr3_nt: TGTGCCAGCAGCTTAACCGGTAGGGAAGCTTTCTTT; d_call: NA; v_call: TRBV7-2; clone_size: NA; j_call: TRBJ1-1
cdr3_aa: CASSQAITGQETQYF; cdr3_nt: TGCGCCAGCAGCCAAGCGATCACGGGCCAAGAGACCCAGTACTTC; d_call: NA; v_call: TRBV4-3; clone_size: NA; j_call: TRBJ2-5
cdr3_aa: CAWSDGGGNEQFF; cdr3_nt: TGTGCCTGGAGTGACGGGGGTGGCAATGAGCAGTTCTTC; d_call: NA; v_call: TRBV30; clone_size: few; j_call: TRBJ2-1
cdr3_aa: CSTPGDRVHEQYF; cdr3_nt: TGCAGCACCCCGGGGGACAGGGTCCACGAGCAGTACTTC; d_call: TRBD1; v_call: TRBV29-1; clone_size: NA; j_call: TRBJ2-7
cdr3_aa: CASSEAWIAGGRTYEQYF; cdr3_nt: TGTGCCAGCAGTGAAGCTTGGATAGCGGGAGGACGAACCTACGAGCAGTACTTC; d_call: TRBD2; v_call: TRBV6-1; clone_size: NA; j_call: TRBJ2-7
cdr3_aa: CASSPSGGTGELFF; cdr3_nt: TGTGCCAGCAGCCCTAGCGGAGGCACCGGGGAGCTGTTTTTT; d_call: TRBD2; v_call: TRBV7-2; clone_size: NA; j_call: TRBJ2-2
cdr3_aa: CSVAGPDKETQYF; cdr3_nt: TGCAGCGTTGCGGGACCGGATAAAGAGACCCAGTACTTC; d_call: NA; v_call: TRBV29-1; clone_size: NA; j_call: TRBJ2-5
cdr3_aa: CASSFSGLHLYEQYF; cdr3_nt: TGTGCCAGTTCTTTTTCTGGTCTTCACCTCTACGAGCAGTACTTC; d_call: NA; v_call: TRBV6-1; clone_size: NA; j_call: TRBJ2-7
cdr3_aa: CASSLVGTGNQPQHF; cdr3_nt: TGTGCCAGCAGTTTAGTAGGGACAGGCAATCAGCCCCAGCATTTT; d_call: TRBD1; v_call: TRBV28; clone_size: once; j_call: TRBJ1-5
cdr3_aa: CASSHETSNTGELFF; cdr3_nt: TGTGCCAGCAGCCATGAAACGTCCAACACCGGGGAGCTGTTTTTT; d_call: NA; v_call: TRBV14; clone_size: NA; j_call: TRBJ2-2
cdr3_aa: CASSDGTNQETQYF; cdr3_nt: TGTGCCAGCAGCGACGGGACGAACCAAGAGACCCAGTACTTC; d_call: NA; v_call: TRBV9; clone_size: few; j_call: TRBJ2-5
cdr3_aa: CASSIVQGQPQHF; cdr3_nt: TGTGCCAGTAGTATAGTCCAGGGTCAGCCCCAGCATTTT; d_call: NA; v_call: TRBV19; clone_size: NA; j_call: TRBJ1-5
cdr3_aa: CASSDRRGTEAFF; cdr3_nt: TGTGCCAGCAGTGACAGAAGGGGCACTGAAGCTTTCTTT; d_call: NA; v_call: TRBV6-4; clone_size: NA; j_call: TRBJ1-1
cdr3_aa: CASSSRTSVSDTQYF; cdr3_nt: TGTGCCAGCAGCAGCCGGACTAGCGTTTCAGATACGCAGTATTTT; d_call: TRBD2; v_call: TRBV7-8; clone_size: NA; j_call: TRBJ2-3
cdr3_aa: CASSFLPGEGTDTQYF; cdr3_nt: TGTGCCAGCAGTTTTCTGCCAGGGGAGGGGACAGATACGCAGTATTTT; d_call: NA; v_call: TRBV27; clone_size: NA; j_call: TRBJ2-3